This T cell receptor beta chain was profiled in a study of beta chain features in type 1 diabetes. The isolated RNA, all of it, was reverse transcribed, so expressed TCRB transcripts were what got sequenced. Sequencing used immunoSEQ multiplex PCR; TCRdb keeps in-frame clones, though not all of them. The sample records hundreds of thousands of clones, around 15% being singletons. Germline lookup yields CDR1 SGDLS and CDR2 YYNGEE. The CDR3 consists of 16 residues. The V gene lost 0 bases and the J gene lost 4 bases, with 16 bases spanning the gap. Markers CD45RO/CCR7/CD25/CD127/CD95/CD27 served to sort CD4+ naive, central memory, regulatory and stem cell-like memory cells. Once sorted, every population was more than 95% pure. Details on this clone: Its target is not known.

Broader study findings: In every one of the four CD4+ subsets, TCRB CDR3s were moderately but significantly shorter in Type 1 diabetes patients. When VDJ junctions were examined, type 1 diabetes patients showed fewer insertions and more deletions. Shorter templates might be favored by PCR, equally in patients and controls.

The specimen was naive CD4+ T cells from blood. This TCR derives from a man younger than 35 with type 1 diabetes. The chain employs TRBV9 and TRBJ1-2, with a tentative D call TRBD1 (6 bases). The CDR3 loop reads CASSVALGTISYGYTF. The DNA for the CDR3 is TGTGCCAGCAGCGTAGCCTTGGGGACAATCTCCTATGGCTACACCTTC.